This T cell receptor beta chain originates from a study of blood T cells in healthy people across ages (dated by TCRdb to about 2015). Background for the entire study: Template switching captured roughly one uniquely barcoded TCR beta cDNA molecule per two T cells in model experiments. Two additional independent replicas of 1 million unique cDNA reads from the same blood draw were analyzed for two donors (one aged 18 to 29 and one aged 80 or older). Donors were grouped into four age groups: young (average approximately 16 years), middle-aged (less than 40), aged (around 56) and long-lived (approximately 81). To track age-related changes in TCR beta repertoire diversity, the study relied on deep sequencing normalized with unique cDNA molecular identifiers. Donors of different ages were randomly distributed across sequencing lanes to avoid experimental bias. Overall results and qualifications from the work: A strong correlation was found between observed TCR beta diversity and the percentage of naive T cells measured by flow cytometry. As age increased, observed TCR beta diversity per million T cells dropped in a roughly linear way, and a significant reduction was already evident by age around 41. Donor CMV infection status was unknown, potentially confounding age-related changes in expanded clonotypes. Compared with the aged group, the long-lived group had more naive CD4+ T cells, fewer expanded clones and increased TCR diversity, suggesting age selection. Bulk unsorted PBMC profiling prevented conclusive comparison of naive and antigen-experienced compartments. Estimates of total diversity based on one million sequenced T cells were regarded as lower bounds and as underestimates.

As for this clonotype: Its antigen is currently not known. No base-level quality is on record; no much larger clone is a single base apart.

Libraries were built with 5' RACE. TCRdb names Illumina HiSeq 2500 as the instrument used. The second PCR ran for roughly 7 to 12 cycles and used a J-beta primer mix along with a sample-barcoded 5' primer. Each TCR beta cDNA molecule received a unique molecular identifier from a template-switch 5' adaptor carrying 12 random nucleotides. Each sample yielded at least 2.5 million CDR3-containing paired-end reads. First-strand cDNA was synthesized from all RNA with the Mint cDNA synthesis kit, primed by a TRBC-specific oligonucleotide. All cDNA was treated with uracil-DNA glycosylase and then went through a first 18-cycle PCR with the universal primers M1SS and BC2_uni_R. The authors' pipeline ran thus. For normalization, 1 million high-quality reads, each with a distinct molecular identifier, were randomly selected from each sample. Reads with shared molecular identifiers were discarded instead of being binned into consensus sequences. MiTCR, with a Q25 quality threshold and the strictest error-elimination algorithm, was used for CDR3 identification, clonotype clustering and error correction. A nonparametric unseen species model with Euler transformation was used to estimate a lower bound on total TCR beta diversity. TCRdb trimmed public reads at Q25 via fastp, called clones via MiXCR and kept in-frame beta chains. Every distinct CDR3 protein forms one entry, paired with its most common genes and DNA. The authors' filters were not applied to this entry. The sample contains roughly 570,000 distinct CDR3 sequences, 27% of them found a single time. The ten largest clones take up 15% to 20% of the sample.

The CDR3 starts with the cysteine, ends with the phenylalanine, and has 15 residues. Left in the record is the CDR3 DNA by itself, 45 bases read in frame from the first base. The V and J ends are trimmed by 5 bases and 8 bases, leaving 16 bases between them. The 39 donors, aged about 6 to 100 years, were systemically healthy Caucasian individuals from Russia. Each donor gave about 11 milliliters of peripheral blood, drawn into EDTA-treated Vacutainer tubes. Ficoll-Paque density-gradient centrifugation was used to isolate PBMCs, with at least 6 million per sample. Trizol reagent was used to extract total RNA from the PBMCs, yielding at least 5.5 micrograms per sample. For every donor, flow cytometry on a PBMC aliquot measured the percentage of naive CD45RAhigh/CD27high T cells.

This TCR was recovered from a woman between 65 and 79 years old in good health. Input material: blood. Recombination connected TRBV12-3 or TRBV12-4 to TRBJ1-6; too little of a D gene remains to name it. The base sequence is TGTGCCAGCAGTCCCCAACCGTATAGGCATTCACCCCTCCACTTT. It is translated as CASSPQPYRHSPLHF.